Following are 7 T cell receptor beta chains from one sample sequenced in a study of T cells in Graves' hyperthyroidism and ophthalmopathy. TCR beta CDR3 regions were amplified from RNA. When the TCR CDR3 underwent first-round RT-PCR, the HTBI primer set was used. TCRdb re-derived calls from the multiplex PCR reads in MiXCR, one entry per CDR3 protein. The table records roughly 100,000 distinct CDR3 sequences, around 50% of them present only once. Sequenced input: blood. These receptor sequences come from a man aged 35 to 55 with Graves' hyperthyroidism.

This clonotype came up once. At one end, the junction sequence differs from germline, possibly due to a read error. CDR3 sequence: CAGSWKDRDYGYTF. As DNA, the CDR3 is TGTGCCGGCAGCTGGAAGGACAGGGACTATGGCTACACCTTC. The chain is built from TRBV7-9 and TRBJ1-2; 8 bases are a match to TRBD1. The CDR3 is 14 residues long. In germline, CDR1 is SEHNR, CDR2 FQNEAQ (reference sequence).

This clonotype was picked up many times. A much larger clone differs by one base, so this may be a read error. This chain joins TRBV6-1 and TRBJ1-5; D is ambiguous. CDR3 length equals 11 residues. V dropped 6 bases and J dropped 4 bases, with 4 bases sitting between them. The germline V gene has CDR1 MNHNS and CDR2 SASEGT. CDR3 nucleotides: TGTGCCAGCAGCGGAAATCAGCCCCAGCATTTT. This gives the protein CASSGNQPQHF.

This clonotype was found a few times. V is TRBV6-1 and J is TRBJ2-1; 8 nucleotides match TRBD2. The CDR3 contains 16 residues. Germline V gene data show CDR1 as MNHNS and CDR2 as SASEGT. The junction had 1 base not matched to a gene; V was cut back by 0 bases and J by 0 bases. For the CDR3, the DNA is TGTGCCAGCAGTGAAGCGCTAGCGGGCTCCTACAATGAGCAGTTCTTC. It encodes CASSEALAGSYNEQFF.

This clonotype came up many times. The rearrangement joins TRBV7-9 to TRBJ2-1; TRBD1 aligns across 10 bases. The V segment lost 4 bases and the J segment 3 bases; nucleotides outside the gene matches: 9. CDR3 length equals 17 residues. Germline V gene sequence: CDR1 SEHNR, CDR2 FQNEAQ (reference sequence). The CDR3 loop is CASSYLRGTGDYNEQFF. The CDR3 bases are TGTGCCAGCAGCTACCTTCGGGGGACAGGGGACTACAATGAGCAGTTCTTC. Full variable domain (missing parts from reference TRBV7-9 and TRBJ2-1): DTGVSQNPRHKITKRGQNVTFRCDPISEHNRLYWYRQTLGQGPEFLTYFQNEAQLEKSRLLSDRFSAERPKGSFSTLEIQRTEQGDSAMYLCASSYLRGTGDYNEQFFGPGTRLTVL.

This clonotype was detected many times. CDR3 region: CASRSGRYYEQYF. CDR3 coding DNA: TGTGCCAGCAGGAGCGGGAGGTACTACGAGCAGTACTTC. The chain carries TRBV28 and TRBJ2-7, with TRBD2 matching over 9 bases. CDR1 MDHEN and CDR2 SYDVKM come from the germline V gene. There are 13 residues in the CDR3. After removal of 6 bases from V and 3 bases from J, the junction contained 3 bases not matched to a gene.

The chain joins TRBV20-1 to TRBJ1-6, with D maybe TRBD1 (6 bases). CDR3 length equals 14 residues. The germline CDR1 and CDR2 sequences are DFQATT and SNEGSKA (reference sequence). V lost 4 bases and J lost 6, with 13 bases in between. The CDR3 loop is CSATSGQLNSPLHF. DNA of the CDR3: TGCAGTGCTACAAGTGGACAGCTTAATTCACCCCTCCACTTT.

This clonotype was detected many times. The chain links TRBV19 to TRBJ1-2, with 7 bases that match TRBD1. The J segment lost 6 bases and the V segment lost 3 bases, leaving 4 bases of the junction unmatched. This CDR3 has 13 residues. Per germline, CDR1 LNHDA and CDR2 SQIVND (reference sequence). The CDR3 bases are TGTGCCAGTAGTATCGGCAGGGGGAATGGCTACACCTTC. Its protein is CASSIGRGNGYTF.